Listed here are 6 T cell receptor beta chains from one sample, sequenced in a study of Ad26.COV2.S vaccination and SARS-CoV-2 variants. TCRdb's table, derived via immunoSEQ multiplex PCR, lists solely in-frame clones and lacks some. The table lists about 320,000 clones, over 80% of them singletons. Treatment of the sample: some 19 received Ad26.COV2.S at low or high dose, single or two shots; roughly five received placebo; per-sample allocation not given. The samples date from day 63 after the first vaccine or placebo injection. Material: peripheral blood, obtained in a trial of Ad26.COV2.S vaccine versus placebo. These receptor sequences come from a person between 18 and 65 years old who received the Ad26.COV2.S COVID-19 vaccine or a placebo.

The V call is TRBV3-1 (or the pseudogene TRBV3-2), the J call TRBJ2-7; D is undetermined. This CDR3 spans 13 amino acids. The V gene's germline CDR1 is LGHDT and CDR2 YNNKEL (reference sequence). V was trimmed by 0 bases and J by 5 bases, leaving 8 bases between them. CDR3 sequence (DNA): TGTGCCAGCAGCCAAGATAGTTACGACGAGCAGTACTTC. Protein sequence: CASSQDSYDEQYF.

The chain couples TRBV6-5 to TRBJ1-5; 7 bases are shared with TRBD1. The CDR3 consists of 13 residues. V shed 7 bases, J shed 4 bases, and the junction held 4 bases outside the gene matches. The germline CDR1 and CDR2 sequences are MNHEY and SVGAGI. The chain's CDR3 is CASTDRVNQPQHF. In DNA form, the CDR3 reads TGTGCCAGCACCGACAGGGTAAATCAGCCCCAGCATTTT.

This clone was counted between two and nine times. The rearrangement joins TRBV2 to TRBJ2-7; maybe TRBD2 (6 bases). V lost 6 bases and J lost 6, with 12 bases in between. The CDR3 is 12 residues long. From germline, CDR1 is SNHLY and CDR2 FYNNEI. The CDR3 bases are TGTGCCAGCAGGGAAATGGGAGGCGAGCAGTACTTC. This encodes CASREMGGEQYF.

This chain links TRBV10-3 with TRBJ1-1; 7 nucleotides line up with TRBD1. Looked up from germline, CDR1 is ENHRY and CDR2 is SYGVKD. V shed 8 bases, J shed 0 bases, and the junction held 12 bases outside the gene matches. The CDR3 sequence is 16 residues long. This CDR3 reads CAIATGDIYLNTEAFF. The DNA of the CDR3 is TGTGCCATCGCAACAGGGGATATCTATTTGAACACTGAAGCTTTCTTT.

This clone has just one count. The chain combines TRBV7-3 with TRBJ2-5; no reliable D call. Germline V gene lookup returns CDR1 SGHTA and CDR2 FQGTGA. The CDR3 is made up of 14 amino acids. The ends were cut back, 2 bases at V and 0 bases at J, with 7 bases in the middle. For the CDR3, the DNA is TGTGCCAGCAGCTTACACCCGTACCAAGAGACCCAGTACTTC. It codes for CASSLHPYQETQYF. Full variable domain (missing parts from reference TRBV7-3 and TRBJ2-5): GAGVSQTPSNKVTEKGKYVELRCDPISGHTALYWYRQSLGQGPEFLIYFQGTGAADDSGLPNDRFFAVRPEGSVSTLKIQRTERGDSAVYLCASSLHPYQETQYFGPGTRLLVL.

The DNA of the CDR3 is TGTGCCAGTAGTCCCCAGGACAGGGTGTCGTATAATTCACCCCTCCACTTT. This translates into CASSPQDRVSYNSPLHF. The chain links TRBV19 to TRBJ1-6; 8 bases agree with TRBD1. The CDR3 is 17 amino acids. Germline V gene sequence: CDR1 LNHDA, CDR2 SQIVND (reference sequence). After removal of 5 bases from V and 4 bases from J, the junction contained 10 bases not matched to a gene. Variable domain in full (rest from reference TRBV19 and TRBJ1-6): DGGITQSPKYLFRKEGQNVTLSCEQNLNHDAMYWYRQDPGQGLRLIYYSQIVNDFQKGDIAEGYSVSREKKESFPLTVTSAQKNPTAFYLCASSPQDRVSYNSPLHFGNGTRLTVT.